This T cell receptor beta chain was documented in a study of beta chain features in type 1 diabetes. This CDR3 contains 16 residues. CDR1 and CDR2 (germline): SEHNR, FQNEAQ (reference sequence). V gave up 3 bases and J gave up 0 bases; unmatched junction bases: 5. The investigators reverse transcribed all of the isolated RNA, so they sequenced expressed TCRB transcripts. The protocol was immunoSEQ multiplex PCR, while the TCRdb copy is restricted to in-frame clones and leaves out a portion. The table has around 70,000 clones, roughly 50% seen once. Concerning this clone: Its matching antigen is unknown.

Study findings and constraints: All four CD4+ subsets of Type 1 diabetes patients contained TCRB CDR3s that were moderately but significantly shorter.

The V and J genes are TRBV7-9 and TRBJ1-5; the match to TRBD1 covers 7 bases. The specimen sequenced was central memory CD4+ T cells from blood. This TCR was sampled from a man between 25 and 39 years old with type 1 diabetes. This CDR3 is CASSLRQGDSNQPQHF. The CDR3 region has the DNA TGTGCCAGCAGCTTGCGACAGGGCGATAGCAATCAGCCCCAGCATTTT.